This passage covers 26 T cell receptor beta chains from one sample sequenced in a study of blood T cells in healthy people across ages (dated by TCRdb to about 2015). Libraries were constructed by 5' RACE. Sequencing instrument: Illumina HiSeq 2500. A second PCR of roughly 7 to 11 cycles was run with a J-beta primer mix and a sample-barcoded 5' primer. TCRdb reran the public reads through fastp at Q25 and MiXCR, keeping productive beta chains. One record per CDR3 amino acid sequence lists the most common genes and DNA. The sample contains around 280,000 distinct CDR3 sequences, less than 30% of them found a single time. The ten largest clonotypes hold around 30% of the sample. The sample comprised blood. All receptors come from a woman in her sixties or seventies in good health.

The V and J genes are TRBV5-1 and TRBJ1-1, with TRBD1 matching over 7 bases. The CDR3 is 15 amino acids. Unmatched junction bases numbered 6, after V lost 4 bases and J lost 0 bases. Germline V gives CDR1 SGHRS, CDR2 YFSETQ. In nucleotides, the CDR3 is TGCGCCAGCAGCCAAGACAGGGTCTTGAACACTGAAGCTTTCTTT. Its protein is CASSQDRVLNTEAFF.

The rearrangement joins TRBV6-1 to TRBJ2-4; maybe TRBD1 (7 bases). V lost 6 bases and J lost 8, with 17 bases in between. Looked up from germline, CDR1 is MNHNS and CDR2 is SASEGT. This CDR3 comprises 14 residues. The DNA for the CDR3 is TGTGCCAGCAGGCGGGACAGCCTCGGAGACATTCAGTACTTC. Amino acid sequence: CASRRDSLGDIQYF.

V gene TRBV2 combines with J gene TRBJ2-5, with D possibly being TRBD2 (5 bases). Between the trimmed V and J ends, which lost 7 bases and 4 bases, there was a span of 13 bases. The CDR3 loop spans 13 amino acids. Per the germline V gene, CDR1 is SNHLY and CDR2 is FYNNEI. CDR3 region: CASKNEGTETQYF. As DNA, the CDR3 is TGTGCCAGCAAAAATGAGGGAACAGAGACCCAGTACTTC.

V is TRBV3-1 and J is TRBJ2-1; D ambiguous. V was pared by 4 bases and J by 5 bases, with 6 bases between. The CDR3 extends over 12 amino acids. The germline CDR1 and CDR2 sequences are LGHDT and YNNKEL (reference sequence). The CDR3 loop reads CASSLFDNEQFF. CDR3 DNA sequence: TGTGCCAGCAGCCTTTTCGACAATGAGCAGTTCTTC.

DNA of the CDR3: TGCAGCGGTGGCGGGACCCAAGAGACCCAGTACTTC. Its translation is CSGGGTQETQYF. The chain couples TRBV29-1 to TRBJ2-5; the D gene is possibly TRBD2 (6 bases). Germline CDR1 is SQVTM and CDR2 is ANQGSEA. The CDR3 spans 12 residues. Trimming removed 7 bases at V and 1 base at J, with 10 bases between.

CDR3 loop: CASSRGEKATDTQYF. CDR3 bases: TGTGCCAGCAGTCGCGGTGAGAAGGCGACAGATACGCAGTATTTT. The chain combines TRBV28 with TRBJ2-3; D unclear. The V end lost 5 bases, the J end lost 3 bases, and 15 bases lay between the germline ends. The CDR3 is 15 amino acids. The germline V gene encodes CDR1 MDHEN and CDR2 SYDVKM.

This clonotype was observed at least ten times. V is TRBV14 and J is TRBJ1-4, with 7 bases aligning to TRBD1. The CDR3 covers 15 residues. The V segment lost 5 bases and the J segment 4 bases; nucleotides outside the gene matches: 7. Germline CDR1 SGHDN, CDR2 FVKESK. The CDR3 is CASSTIGGFNEKLFF. The CDR3 nucleotides read TGTGCCAGCAGCACAATAGGGGGCTTTAATGAAAAACTGTTTTTT.

This clonotype was observed a few times. The rearrangement joins TRBV7-2 to TRBJ1-2; D uncertain. In germline, CDR1 is SGHTA, CDR2 FQGNSA. V was trimmed by 3 bases and J by 2 bases, leaving 19 bases between them. The CDR3 extends over 17 amino acids. The CDR3 is CASSFVPGGGSNYGYTF. The CDR3 DNA reads TGTGCCAGCAGCTTCGTTCCAGGAGGAGGTTCCAACTATGGCTACACCTTC.

The chain recombines TRBV12-3 or TRBV12-4 with TRBJ1-4; TRBD1 is a possible D gene (5 bases). This CDR3 has 13 residues. Trimming took off 5 bases at V and 4 bases at J, with 8 bases between the two ends. CDR3 loop: CASSRQYNEKLFF. CDR3 DNA: TGTGCCAGCAGTCGACAGTATAATGAAAAACTGTTTTTT.

This clonotype was seen more than once but under ten times. The chain recombines TRBV11-2 with TRBJ1-3, with a weak D call TRBD1 (5 bases). The V gene lost 0 bases and the J gene lost 1 base, with 10 bases spanning the gap. Germline assignment: CDR1 SGHAT and CDR2 FQNNGV. There are 16 residues in the CDR3. CDR3 region: CASSLDRGGSGNTIYF. DNA of the CDR3: TGTGCCAGCAGCTTAGATCGGGGGGGATCTGGAAACACCATATATTTT.

Regarding this clonotype: A read error may be the cause here, since a much bigger clone is one base away. The genes are TRBV3-1 and TRBJ2-7; D remains unclear. The V gene's germline CDR1 is LGHDT and CDR2 YNNKEL (reference sequence). Trimming removed 5 bases from V and 7 bases from J, with 9 bases in between. There are 11 residues in the CDR3. This chain's CDR3 is CASSASREQYF. The CDR3 coding sequence is TGTGCCAGCAGCGCCAGCAGGGAGCAGTACTTC.

This clonotype was recorded many times. This chain links TRBV2 with TRBJ1-1; D is ambiguous. Germline V gives CDR1 SNHLY, CDR2 FYNNEI. The CDR3 is 13 residues long. Trimming left V 5 bases short and J 0 bases short, with 7 bases between. The CDR3 nucleotides are TGTGCCAGCAGTCAAGAATTGAACACTGAAGCTTTCTTT. Amino acids: CASSQELNTEAFF.

This clonotype was counted once. The chain has TRBV14 and TRBJ2-7; D assignment may be TRBD1 or TRBD2 (6 bases each). The J call may be faulty, since TRBJ2-1 better matches the DNA end. CDR1 is SGHDN, CDR2 FVKESK, per germline. The CDR3 has 17 residues. In DNA, the CDR3 is TGTGCCAGCAGCCAAGATCGGGGGCGGGGAGCCATCGATGAGCAGTTCTTC. Residues: CASSQDRGRGAIDEQFF.

This clonotype was seen a few times. The chain uses TRBV28 and TRBJ1-4, with D unresolved. V was shortened by 6 bases and J by 5 bases, with 13 bases between the two germline ends. Germline CDR1 and CDR2: MDHEN and SYDVKM. The CDR3 loop spans 14 amino acids. This CDR3 reads CASSPVPGNEKLFF. The DNA of the CDR3 is TGTGCCAGCAGCCCAGTCCCGGGGAATGAAAAACTGTTTTTT.

The table lists this clonotype with a few counts. The chain links TRBV7-2 to TRBJ2-1, with D tentatively TRBD1 or TRBD2 (6 bases each). This CDR3 is 15 amino acids long. Trimming took off 5 bases at V and 5 bases at J, with 16 bases between the two ends. Germline V CDR1 and CDR2: SGHTA, FQGNSA. In DNA, the CDR3 is TGTGCCAGCAGCCCTAGGGGGACTGCCAACAATGAGCAGTTCTTC. Encoded protein: CASSPRGTANNEQFF.

This clonotype was counted between two and nine times. The J gene is TRBJ2-5, the V gene TRBV20-1; TRBD2 is a possible D gene (6 bases). The ends were cut back, 4 bases at V and 1 base at J, with 16 bases in the middle. Germline V CDR1 and CDR2: DFQATT, SNEGSKA (reference sequence). This CDR3 is 15 amino acids long. CDR3 protein: CSATRGTRGQETQYF. CDR3 nucleotide sequence: TGCAGTGCTACGAGAGGGACGCGGGGCCAAGAGACCCAGTACTTC.

The chain recombines TRBV29-1 with TRBJ1-4; tentative D call: TRBD1 (6 bases). Germline lookup yields CDR1 SQVTM and CDR2 ANQGSEA. CDR3 length: 12 residues. Trimming stripped 6 bases from V and 5 bases from J, with 10 bases between. CDR3 sequence reads: CSVGGLNEKLFF. The CDR3 bases are TGCAGCGTGGGGGGGCTAAATGAAAAACTGTTTTTT.

J is TRBJ2-1 and V is TRBV2; maybe TRBD1 (6 bases). V shed 11 bases and J shed 1 base, with 12 bases lying between them. The V gene's germline CDR1 is SNHLY and CDR2 FYNNEI. CDR3 length: 13 residues. The CDR3: CAQGQGSYNEQFF. CDR3 bases: TGTGCCCAGGGCCAGGGGTCCTACAATGAGCAGTTCTTC.

The V gene is TRBV28, the J gene TRBJ2-1, with D unresolved. This CDR3 contains 13 residues. V gave up 8 bases and J gave up 5 bases, with 13 bases separating them. Germline assignment: CDR1 MDHEN and CDR2 SYDVKM. The CDR3 region is CASLSSFNNEQFF. CDR3 bases: TGTGCCAGCCTATCTAGTTTCAACAATGAGCAGTTCTTC.

This chain connects TRBV7-2 to TRBJ1-1; D is perhaps TRBD1 (5 bases). V shed 2 bases and J shed 5 bases, with 12 bases lying between them. The V gene's germline CDR1 is SGHTA and CDR2 FQGNSA. There are 14 residues in the CDR3. CDR3 in amino acids: CASSLSGGGTEAFF. The CDR3 DNA is TGTGCCAGCAGCTTATCCGGGGGGGGAACTGAAGCTTTCTTT.

The V and J genes are TRBV11-2 and TRBJ2-1; D may be TRBD2 (6 bases). Looked up from germline, CDR1 is SGHAT and CDR2 is FQNNGV. This CDR3 comprises 12 residues. V lost 6 bases and J 3 bases, leaving 6 bases between the germline ends. The CDR3 region has the DNA TGTGCCAGCAGGGGGGGCTACAATGAGCAGTTCTTC. This codes for CASRGGYNEQFF.

About this clonotype: A much larger clone lies a single base off, so this may be a read error. The chain links TRBV12-3 or TRBV12-4 to TRBJ2-7; 9 positions match TRBD2. The junction had 6 bases not matched to a gene; V was cut back by 4 bases and J by 2 bases. CDR3 length: 15 residues. The CDR3 DNA sequence: TGTGCCAGCAGTTCGAGGTCTAGCGGGACCTACGAGCAGTACTTC. Protein: CASSSRSSGTYEQYF.

This sequence joins TRBV28 and TRBJ2-4; D unclear. CDR1 is MDHEN, CDR2 SYDVKM, per germline. V lost 2 bases and J lost 5, with 10 bases in between. The CDR3 consists of 14 residues. The chain's CDR3 is CASSLGQAENIQYF. CDR3 coding DNA: TGTGCCAGCAGTTTAGGGCAGGCGGAAAACATTCAGTACTTC.

The chain uses TRBV29-1 and TRBJ2-7; the D gene could be TRBD1 or TRBD2 (6 bases each). Trimming left V 7 bases short and J 6 bases short, with 22 bases between. Germline values: CDR1 SQVTM, CDR2 ANQGSEA. The CDR3 totals 14 residues. For the CDR3, the DNA is TGCAGCGGGGGGCCTGGGGGGAAAATCTCCGAGCAGTACTTC. Amino acid sequence: CSGGPGGKISEQYF.

The CDR3 DNA reads as TGCAGTGCTAGGGTTGGGACTAGCGCCGAGCAGTACTTC. Translation gives CSARVGTSAEQYF. The chain has TRBV20-1 and TRBJ2-7; 10 nucleotides align to TRBD2. Germline trimming cut 3 bases from V and 6 bases from J; bases unmatched to any gene: 5. Germline V gene sequence: CDR1 DFQATT, CDR2 SNEGSKA (reference sequence). The CDR3 runs 13 residues.

The sample holds a few counts of this clonotype. The chain has TRBV6-2 or TRBV6-3 and TRBJ1-2, with TRBD1 matching 7 bases. The J segment lost 2 bases and the V segment lost 6 bases, leaving 18 bases of the junction unmatched. The CDR3 runs 18 residues. Germline V lookup: CDR1 MNHEY, CDR2 SVGEGT. CDR3 loop: CASSYNQKTGTENYGYTF. CDR3 DNA: TGTGCCAGCAGCTATAATCAGAAGACCGGGACAGAGAACTATGGCTACACCTTC.